This TCR beta chain was identified during a study of tumor-infiltrating lymphocytes in primary liver carcinoma. Regarding the study as a whole: Owing to bulk unsorted samples, no comparison was made between CD4+ and CD8+ repertoires.

Researchers drew blood RNA from unsorted whole blood and extracted germline DNA as well. Patients had chronic HBV infection and were treatment-naive. Comment on this clonotype: Its antigen is unidentified.

Priming with a constant-region primer yielded TCR beta cDNA from around 540 ng total RNA. ARM-PCR, slightly modified, supplied the TCR beta libraries through three nested multiplex PCR rounds. A C-beta reverse primer and TRBV1-TRBV30 forward primers served in each of the first two PCR rounds, at roughly 10 cycles apiece. TCRdb re-analysed the multiplex PCR reads in MiXCR, keeping a single row per CDR3 protein. Among 320,000 or so distinct CDR3 sequences listed, roughly two thirds were seen once. This CDR3 contains 17 residues. Trimming cost V 0 bases and J 4 bases; bases outside gene matches: 10. From germline, CDR1 is MNHNS and CDR2 SASEGT.

This chain connects TRBV6-1 to TRBJ1-2, with TRBD1 matching 8 bases. This receptor was taken from a man aged 40-49 years with primary liver carcinoma and hepatitis B virus infection. The sequenced material came from peripheral blood. CDR3 region: CASSEAGPPGQAYGYTF. CDR3 DNA: TGTGCCAGCAGTGAAGCGGGGCCCCCGGGACAGGCCTATGGCTACACCTTC.